The 12 T cell receptor beta chains below were found in one sample sequenced in a study of metastatic and nonmetastatic thyroid tumors. TCRdb reprocessed the PCR reads via MiXCR. The profile covers 4,000 or so clones, with roughly 36% appearing a single time and about 14% taken by the ten largest. Thyroid surgery was performed in patients who had received no treatment beforehand. What was sequenced was adjacent normal tissue. These receptors all come from a female donor with papillary thyroid cancer or a benign thyroid nodule (not recorded which). Some clones in this sample may be carry-over from other donors' samples.

The chain employs TRBV7-9 and TRBJ2-7; D is uncertain. Germline CDR1 is SEHNR and CDR2 is FQNEAQ (reference sequence). Trimming removed 2 bases at V and 2 bases at J, with 7 bases between. CDR3 length: 13 amino acids. In DNA, the CDR3 is TGTGCCAGCAGCTTATCAGTTGCCTACGAGCAGTACTTC. The encoded protein is CASSLSVAYEQYF. The whole variable domain, remainder taken from reference TRBV7-9 and TRBJ2-7, is DTGVSQNPRHKITKRGQNVTFRCDPISEHNRLYWYRQTLGQGPEFLTYFQNEAQLEKSRLLSDRFSAERPKGSFSTLEIQRTEQGDSAMYLCASSLSVAYEQYFGPGTRLTVT.

This clone was seen only a few times. DNA for the CDR3: TGTGCCAGCAGTTACTCGCAGCACACCGGGGAGCTGTTTTTT. Amino acid sequence: CASSYSQHTGELFF. The genes are TRBV6-5 and TRBJ2-2, with no clear D. CDR3 length: 14 amino acids. Germline lookup yields CDR1 MNHEY and CDR2 SVGAGI. Trimming took 0 bases from V and 3 from J, leaving 5 bases between them.

The rearrangement joins TRBV6-2 or TRBV6-3 to TRBJ2-7; possible D gene TRBD2, 5 bases. CDR1 and CDR2 (germline): MNHEY, SVGEGT. The germline V and J ends were trimmed by 0 bases and 5 bases, with 5 bases remaining between them. CDR3 length: 12 amino acids. CDR3 nucleotides: TGTGCCAGCAGTTACTCCGGGGACGAGCAGTACTTC. As protein: CASSYSGDEQYF.

The V call is TRBV5-6, the J call TRBJ1-2; D is perhaps TRBD1 (6 bases). The CDR3 has 16 amino acids. Trimming took 4 bases from V and 2 from J, leaving 18 bases between them. CDR1 and CDR2 from the germline V gene are SGHDT and YYEEEE. The CDR3 spells CASSPERGATNYGYTF. The CDR3 region has the DNA TGTGCCAGCAGCCCAGAACGGGGGGCCACAAACTATGGCTACACCTTC.

This clone appeared a few times. The chain combines TRBV25-1 with TRBJ2-6, with 9 bases that match TRBD1. The CDR3 spans 16 residues. V lost 3 bases to trimming and J lost 4 bases; unmatched junction nucleotides: 4. Germline V gene sequence: CDR1 MGHDK, CDR2 SYGVNS. The chain's CDR3 is CASSESGTGGANVLTF. Written as DNA, the CDR3 is TGTGCCAGCAGTGAGTCCGGGACAGGGGGGGCCAACGTCCTGACTTTC. The variable domain in full, completed from reference TRBV25-1 and TRBJ2-6, reads EADIYQTPRYLVIGTGKKITLECSQTMGHDKMYWYQQDPGMELHLIHYSYGVNSTEKGDLSSESTVSRIRTEHFPLTLESARPSHTSQYLCASSESGTGGANVLTFGAGSRLTVL.

This clone was seen a few times. V usage is TRBV19 and J usage is TRBJ1-5, with D hard to call. Germline V gene lookup returns CDR1 LNHDA and CDR2 SQIVND (reference sequence). This CDR3 has 13 residues. V lost 3 bases, J lost 5 bases, and 8 bases lay in between. The CDR3 sequence: CASSMGRDQPQHF. CDR3 bases: TGTGCCAGTAGTATGGGGAGGGATCAGCCCCAGCATTTT.

The chain uses TRBV30 and TRBJ1-1; 7 bases are a match to TRBD1. Trimming cost V 0 bases and J 1 base; bases outside gene matches: 11. Per germline, CDR1 GTSNPN and CDR2 SVGIG (reference sequence). CDR3 length equals 17 residues. CDR3 sequence (DNA): TGTGCCTGGAGTGTACCCCCAAGACAGGGCGCGAACACTGAAGCTTTCTTT. Protein: CAWSVPPRQGANTEAFF.

This clone was seen more than once but under ten times. The chain links TRBV5-1 to TRBJ1-4, with D tentatively TRBD1 (5 bases). This CDR3 has 14 amino acids. The V end was cut by 2 bases, the J end by 7 bases, with 12 bases between. The germline V gene encodes CDR1 SGHRS and CDR2 YFSETQ. CDR3 DNA sequence: TGCGCCAGCAGCTTAACAGGCGGGGCTGAAAAACTGTTTTTT. It is translated as CASSLTGGAEKLFF.

The chain joins TRBV27 to TRBJ2-2, with 11 bases aligning to TRBD2. CDR3 length: 17 residues. CDR1 is MNHEY and CDR2 is SMNVEV in the germline V gene (reference sequence). V trimming: 2 bases; J trimming: 0 bases; junction bases outside the gene matches: 2. The CDR3 protein is CASSLKGLAANTGELFF. The CDR3 coding sequence is TGTGCCAGCAGTTTAAAGGGACTAGCGGCGAACACCGGGGAGCTGTTTTTT.

This clone ranks as large. The genes are TRBV6-1 and TRBJ2-1, with 11 bases identical to TRBD2. Germline CDR1 is MNHNS and CDR2 is SASEGT. The CDR3 is 14 residues long. The V segment lost 5 bases and the J segment 11 bases; nucleotides outside the gene matches: 8. The CDR3 reads CASSSTGLAEKQFF. The CDR3 nucleotides are TGTGCCAGCAGTTCTACGGGACTAGCGGAGAAGCAGTTCTTC.

This clone is large in the sample. This chain joins TRBV12-3 or TRBV12-4 and TRBJ2-1; the match to TRBD2 covers 11 bases. This CDR3 contains 15 residues. V dropped 6 bases and J dropped 3; count of bases not matched to a gene: 4. CDR3 nucleotides: TGTGCCAGCAGGATGGGACTAGCGGTCTACAATGAGCAGTTCTTC. Its translation: CASRMGLAVYNEQFF.

This clone has only a few counts. The chain carries TRBV2 and TRBJ2-7, with TRBD1 matching 8 bases. The germline CDR1 and CDR2 sequences are SNHLY and FYNNEI. Trimming took 7 bases from V and 6 from J; bases not matched to a gene: 5. The CDR3 runs to 12 residues. CDR3 in amino acids: CASTAGGREQYF. The CDR3 bases are TGTGCCAGCACCGCAGGGGGCCGCGAGCAGTACTTC.